These 24 T cell receptor beta chains originate from one sample sequenced in a study of radiotherapy plus CTLA-4 blockade in lung cancer. Assay used: immunoSEQ multiplex PCR; TCRdb lists only in-frame clones, some missing. The table lists 65,000 to 85,000 clones, more than 70% of them singletons. This specimen consisted of peripheral blood, obtained from a patient treated with radiotherapy plus ipilimumab. The receptors stem from a human donor with non-small cell lung cancer whose response to radiotherapy plus ipilimumab could not be evaluated. Some clones in this sample may be carry-over from other donors' samples.

V usage is TRBV7-2 and J usage is TRBJ2-7, with D possibly TRBD2 on 5 matching bases. The germline gives CDR1 SGHTA, CDR2 FQGNSA. This CDR3 is 15 amino acids long. V was cut by 0 bases and J by 3 bases, with 12 bases left in between. The CDR3 DNA sequence: TGTGCCAGCAGCTTAGCGCGAGGGCTGGGCTACGAGCAGTACTTC. Encoded protein: CASSLARGLGYEQYF.

The V and J genes are TRBV6-5 and TRBJ2-7; D perhaps matches TRBD1 (6 bases). This CDR3 has 12 amino acids. In germline, CDR1 is MNHEY, CDR2 SVGAGI. The V end lost 10 bases, the J end lost 2 bases, and 12 bases lay between the germline ends. CDR3 loop: CATSGQTYEQYF. Written as DNA, the CDR3 is TGTGCCACTTCCGGACAGACCTACGAGCAGTACTTC.

The chain uses TRBV7-3 and TRBJ2-7, with 7 nucleotides matching TRBD1. The CDR3 totals 13 residues. The junction had 4 bases not matched to a gene; V was cut back by 4 bases and J by 4 bases. Germline CDR1 SGHTA, CDR2 FQGTGA. For the CDR3, the DNA is TGTGCCAGCAGCTGGGGGACAGAATACGAGCAGTACTTC. Its protein product is CASSWGTEYEQYF.

In the case of this clone: At the DNA level, this CDR3 is encoded by other sequences in the same sample as well. The chain employs TRBV5-1 and TRBJ1-2; 7 nucleotides line up with TRBD1. With 3 bases clipped from V and 3 bases from J, the junction kept 2 bases outside the gene matches. Per germline, CDR1 SGHRS and CDR2 YFSETQ. The CDR3 sequence is 13 residues long. The CDR3 spells CASSSTGDYGYTF. DNA of the CDR3: TGCGCCAGCAGCTCAACAGGGGACTATGGCTACACCTTC.

CDR3 nucleotides: TGTGCCAGCAGTGACCTAGGACTAGCGGGGGCCAAGCAGTTCTTC. This encodes CASSDLGLAGAKQFF. J is TRBJ2-1 and V is TRBV6-4; TRBD2 agrees at 13 bases. Germline loops: CDR1 MRHNA, CDR2 SNTAGT. Losses at the gene ends were 2 bases for V and 11 bases for J; bases not matched to a gene: 6. The CDR3 sequence is 15 residues long.

This clone has just a few counts. This rearrangement joins TRBV14 to TRBJ2-1; tentatively, D is TRBD2 (6 bases). CDR1 is SGHDN, CDR2 FVKESK, per germline. V was clipped by 1 base and J by 12 bases, with 19 bases between them. The CDR3 contains 15 residues. The CDR3 is CASSQALEGPLGQFF. The CDR3, as DNA: TGTGCCAGCAGCCAAGCGTTGGAGGGGCCCCTGGGGCAGTTCTTC.

The chain employs TRBV20-1 and TRBJ1-2, with a weak D call TRBD1 (5 bases). The V gene lost 0 bases and the J gene lost 10 bases, with 9 bases spanning the gap. The CDR3 has 11 residues. The germline V gene encodes CDR1 DFQATT and CDR2 SNEGSKA (reference sequence). The CDR3 DNA sequence: TGCAGTGCTAGAGATTGGGGGGACTACACCTTC. This codes for CSARDWGDYTF.

The chain joins TRBV7-9 to TRBJ1-6, with D possibly being TRBD1 (5 bases). Between the trimmed V and J ends, which lost 1 base and 6 bases, there was a span of 10 bases. Per the germline V gene, CDR1 is SEHNR and CDR2 is FQNEAQ (reference sequence). The CDR3 extends over 15 amino acids. The DNA of the CDR3 is TGTGCCAGCAGCTTAGTGCAGGGCTTTAATTCACCCCTCCACTTT. This sequence encodes CASSLVQGFNSPLHF.

Remarks on this clone: The same CDR3 also results from other DNA sequences found in this sample. The chain carries TRBV5-1 and TRBJ1-1, with a possible D match to TRBD1 (5 bases). CDR3 length: 14 amino acids. Per the germline V gene, CDR1 is SGHRS and CDR2 is YFSETQ. Between the trimmed V and J ends, which lost 0 bases and 1 base, there was a span of 7 bases. The CDR3: CASSLAGGNTEAFF. The CDR3 bases are TGCGCCAGCAGCTTGGCCGGGGGGAACACTGAAGCTTTCTTT. The full variable domain, rest sourced from reference TRBV5-1 and TRBJ1-1, is KAGVTQTPRYLIKTRGQQVTLSCSPISGHRSVSWYQQTPGQGLQFLFEYFSETQRNKGNFPGRFSGRQFSNSRSEMNVSTLELGDSALYLCASSLAGGNTEAFFGQGTRLTVV.

This sequence joins TRBV18 and TRBJ1-3, with 7 bases lining up with TRBD1. The germline CDR1 and CDR2 sequences are KGHSH and LQKENI. After removal of 0 bases from V and 5 bases from J, the junction contained 4 bases not matched to a gene. The CDR3 is 15 residues long. CDR3 sequence reads: CASSPPGQPRNTIYF. The CDR3 region has the DNA TGTGCCAGCTCACCACCGGGACAGCCACGAAACACCATATATTTT.

The chain has TRBV19 and TRBJ2-2; 7 nucleotides match TRBD1. V shed 2 bases, J shed 5 bases, and the junction held 8 bases outside the gene matches. This CDR3 comprises 16 residues. Germline CDR1 LNHDA, CDR2 SQIVND (reference sequence). CDR3 amino acids: CASSIQGVRPTGELFF. The DNA of the CDR3 is TGTGCCAGTAGTATACAGGGGGTTCGACCTACCGGGGAGCTGTTTTTT.

The sample holds one count of this clone. This chain links TRBV9 with TRBJ1-3, with 9 positions matching TRBD1. Germline CDR1 is SGDLS and CDR2 is YYNGEE. V lost 4 bases and J lost 2; bases outside the gene matches: 7. The CDR3 extends over 16 amino acids. The DNA for the CDR3 is TGTGCCAGCAGCCTTTGGACAGGGGAGACTGGAAACACCATATATTTT. Amino acid sequence: CASSLWTGETGNTIYF.

The chain links TRBV4-1 to TRBJ2-3, with 7 bases matching TRBD1. V lost 1 base and J lost 4; bases outside the gene matches: 11. The CDR3 has 17 residues. Germline V gene sequence: CDR1 MGHRA, CDR2 YSYEKL. This chain's CDR3 is CASSQGIGQVGADTQYF. CDR3 DNA sequence: TGCGCCAGCAGCCAAGGGATCGGACAGGTGGGGGCAGATACGCAGTATTTT.

The CDR3 bases are TGCGCCAGCAGCGGGGGCCCGGCCGAAGAGACCCAGTACTTC. It yields the protein CASSGGPAEETQYF. The rearrangement uses TRBV5-1 and TRBJ2-5, with D perhaps TRBD1 (6 bases). Trimming took 4 bases from V and 3 from J, leaving 13 bases between them. Germline loops: CDR1 SGHRS, CDR2 YFSETQ. CDR3 length equals 14 residues.

This chain uses TRBV19 with TRBJ2-7; 10 bases agree with TRBD1. Germline CDR1 LNHDA, CDR2 SQIVND (reference sequence). The length of the CDR3 is 15 residues. The V gene end was trimmed by 4 bases and the J gene end by 2 bases; junction bases not matched to a gene: 5. CDR3 DNA: TGTGCCAGTAGTACCGACAGGGGGCCCCCCTACGAGCAGTACTTC. This translates into CASSTDRGPPYEQYF.

V gene TRBV2 combines with J gene TRBJ1-6; D is perhaps TRBD1 (6 bases). V lost 6 bases, J lost 5 bases, and 14 bases lay in between. CDR3 size: 15 residues. CDR1 is SNHLY and CDR2 is FYNNEI in the germline V gene. The CDR3 region has the DNA TGTGCCAGCAGAGAGAACAGGGCCCATAATTCACCCCTCCACTTT. Translated: CASRENRAHNSPLHF.

The V call is TRBV27, the J call TRBJ2-7, with D tentatively TRBD1 (6 bases). CDR3 length equals 14 residues. Germline V gene data show CDR1 as MNHEY and CDR2 as SMNVEV (reference sequence). Trimming cost V 6 bases and J 3 bases, with 15 bases left between them. CDR3 sequence: CASRLGGSDYEQYF. CDR3 DNA sequence: TGTGCCAGCAGGCTAGGGGGATCCGACTACGAGCAGTACTTC.

The rearrangement uses TRBV6-6 and TRBJ1-3; a possible D gene is TRBD1 (5 bases). This CDR3 spans 15 amino acids. Between the trimmed V and J ends, which lost 5 bases and 0 bases, there was a span of 11 bases. In germline, CDR1 is MNHNY, CDR2 SVGAGI (reference sequence). Here the CDR3 reads CASSLTGHSGNTIYF. The CDR3 DNA reads TGTGCCAGCAGTCTGACCGGACACTCTGGAAACACCATATATTTT.

This chain joins TRBV9 and TRBJ2-5; possibly TRBD2 for D (7 bases). V was shortened by 3 bases and J by 4 bases, with 13 bases between the two germline ends. The CDR3 covers 14 residues. Per the germline V gene, CDR1 is SGDLS and CDR2 is YYNGEE. The CDR3: CASSAERGGETQYF. CDR3 bases: TGTGCCAGCAGCGCCGAGAGGGGGGGAGAGACCCAGTACTTC.

In DNA form, the CDR3 reads TGTGCCAGCAGTTTAGTTGGGGCAGCTAGCTCCTACGAGCAGTACTTC. Translated: CASSLVGAASSYEQYF. This sequence joins TRBV27 and TRBJ2-7; D possibly corresponds to TRBD1 (5 bases). V dropped 2 bases and J dropped 0 bases, with 14 bases sitting between them. Germline CDR1 reads MNHEY; CDR2 reads SMNVEV (reference sequence). The CDR3 has 16 amino acids.

This CDR3 is CASSQGRTTSYGYTF. The DNA for the CDR3 is TGCGCCAGCAGCCAGGGGAGGACAACTAGCTATGGCTACACCTTC. The chain links TRBV4-3 to TRBJ1-2, with D possibly TRBD1 on 5 matching bases. Germline V gives CDR1 LGHNA, CDR2 YSLEER. This CDR3 contains 15 residues. The V and J ends lost 3 bases and 4 bases respectively, with 15 bases between them.

V gene TRBV5-1 combines with J gene TRBJ2-2, with 7 bases fitting TRBD1. V lost 4 bases and J lost 4; bases outside the gene matches: 10. Germline-derived CDR1 and CDR2 are SGHRS and YFSETQ. The CDR3 is 16 amino acids. The CDR3 loop reads CASSIEAGGGTGELFF. The CDR3 DNA sequence: TGCGCCAGCAGCATTGAGGCAGGGGGTGGCACCGGGGAGCTGTTTTTT.

The chain combines TRBV28 with TRBJ2-7; 8 nucleotides align to TRBD2. Looked up from germline, CDR1 is MDHEN and CDR2 is SYDVKM. Germline trimming cut 3 bases from V and 0 bases from J; bases unmatched to any gene: 1. The CDR3 loop spans 14 amino acids. The CDR3, as DNA: TGTGCCAGCAGTTTTAGCGGGGACTCCTACGAGCAGTACTTC. Encoded protein: CASSFSGDSYEQYF.

This chain links TRBV5-1 with TRBJ1-5; D unclear. With 4 bases removed from V and 0 bases from J, the gap between germline ends came to 17 bases. The CDR3 is 17 amino acids. Germline lookup yields CDR1 SGHRS and CDR2 YFSETQ. CDR3 DNA sequence: TGCGCCAGCAGCGGTTTCTGGGGAGCCGATAGCAATCAGCCCCAGCATTTT. Encoded protein: CASSGFWGADSNQPQHF.